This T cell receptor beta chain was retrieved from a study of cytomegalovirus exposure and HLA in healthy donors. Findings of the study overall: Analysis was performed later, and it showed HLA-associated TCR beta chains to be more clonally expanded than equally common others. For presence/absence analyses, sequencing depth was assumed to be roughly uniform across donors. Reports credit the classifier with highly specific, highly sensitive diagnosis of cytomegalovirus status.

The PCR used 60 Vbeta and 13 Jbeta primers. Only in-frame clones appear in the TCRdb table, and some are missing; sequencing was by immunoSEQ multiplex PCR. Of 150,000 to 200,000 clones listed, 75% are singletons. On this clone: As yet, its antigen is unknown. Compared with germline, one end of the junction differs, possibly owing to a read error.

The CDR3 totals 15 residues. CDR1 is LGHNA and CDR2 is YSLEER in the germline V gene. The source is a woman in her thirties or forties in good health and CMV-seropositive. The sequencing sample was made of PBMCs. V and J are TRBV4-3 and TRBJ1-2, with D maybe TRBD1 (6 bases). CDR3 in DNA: TGCGCCAGCAGACAAGATCGGGGGGCGTACTATGGCTACACCTTC. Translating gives CASRQDRGAYYGYTF.